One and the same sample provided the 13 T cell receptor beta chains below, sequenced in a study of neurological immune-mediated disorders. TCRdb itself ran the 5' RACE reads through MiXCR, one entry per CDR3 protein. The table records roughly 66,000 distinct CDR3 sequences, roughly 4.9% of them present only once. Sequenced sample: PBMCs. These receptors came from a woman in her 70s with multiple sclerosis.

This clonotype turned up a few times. Here the CDR3 DNA reads TGTGCCATCCGGGAAGGGGGCGAGGTTCAGCCCCAGCATTTT. Encoded protein: CAIREGGEVQPQHF. The chain couples TRBV10-3 to TRBJ1-5; 7 nucleotides agree with TRBD1. The CDR3 loop spans 14 amino acids. The J segment lost 6 bases and the V segment lost 8 bases, leaving 10 bases of the junction unmatched. Germline V gives CDR1 ENHRY, CDR2 SYGVKD.

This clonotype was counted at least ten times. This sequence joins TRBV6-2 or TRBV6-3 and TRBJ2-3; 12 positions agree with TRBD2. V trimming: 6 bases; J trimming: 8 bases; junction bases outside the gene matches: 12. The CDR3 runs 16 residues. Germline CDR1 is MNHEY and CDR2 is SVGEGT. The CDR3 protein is CASRSTSGRTDVTQYF. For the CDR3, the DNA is TGTGCCAGCAGGAGCACTAGCGGGAGGACAGACGTTACGCAGTATTTT.

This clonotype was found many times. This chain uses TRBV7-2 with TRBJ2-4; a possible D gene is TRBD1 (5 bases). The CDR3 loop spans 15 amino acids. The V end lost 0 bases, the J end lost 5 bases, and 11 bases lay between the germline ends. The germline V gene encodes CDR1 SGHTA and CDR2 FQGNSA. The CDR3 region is CASSLAPGLQNIQYF. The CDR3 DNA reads TGTGCCAGCAGCTTAGCGCCAGGGTTGCAAAACATTCAGTACTTC.

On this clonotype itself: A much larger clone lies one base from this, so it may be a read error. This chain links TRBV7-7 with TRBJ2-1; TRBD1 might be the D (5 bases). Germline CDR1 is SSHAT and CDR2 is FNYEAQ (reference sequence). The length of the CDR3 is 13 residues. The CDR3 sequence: CASSQGGYNEQLF. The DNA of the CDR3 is TGTGCCAGCAGCCAGGGTGGCTACAATGAGCAGTTATTC.

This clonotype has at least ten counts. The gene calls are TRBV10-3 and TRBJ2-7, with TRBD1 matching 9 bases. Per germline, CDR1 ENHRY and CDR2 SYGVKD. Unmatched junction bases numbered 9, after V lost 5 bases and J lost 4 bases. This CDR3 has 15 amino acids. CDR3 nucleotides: TGTGCCATCAGTATGGGACAGGGTCGGGGTTACGAGCAGTACTTC. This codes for CAISMGQGRGYEQYF.

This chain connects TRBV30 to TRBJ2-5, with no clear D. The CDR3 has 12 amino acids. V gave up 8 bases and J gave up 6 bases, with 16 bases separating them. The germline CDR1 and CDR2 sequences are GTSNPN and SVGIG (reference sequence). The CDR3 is CAVGRAEKTQYF. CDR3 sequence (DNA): TGTGCCGTCGGCCGGGCGGAAAAGACCCAGTACTTC.

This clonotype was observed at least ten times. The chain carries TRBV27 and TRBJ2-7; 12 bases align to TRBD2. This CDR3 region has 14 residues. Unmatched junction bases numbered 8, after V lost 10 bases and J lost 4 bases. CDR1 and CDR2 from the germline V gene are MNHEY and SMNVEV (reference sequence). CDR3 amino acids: CATTRLAGDYEQYF. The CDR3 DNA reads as TGTGCCACCACCAGACTAGCGGGAGATTACGAGCAGTACTTC.

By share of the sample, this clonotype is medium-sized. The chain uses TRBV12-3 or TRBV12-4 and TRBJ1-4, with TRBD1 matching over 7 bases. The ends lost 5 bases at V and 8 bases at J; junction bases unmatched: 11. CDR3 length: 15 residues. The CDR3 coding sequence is TGTGCCAGCAGTCCCTCAGGGGGGTTAGGCGAAAAACTGTTTTTT. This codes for CASSPSGGLGEKLFF.

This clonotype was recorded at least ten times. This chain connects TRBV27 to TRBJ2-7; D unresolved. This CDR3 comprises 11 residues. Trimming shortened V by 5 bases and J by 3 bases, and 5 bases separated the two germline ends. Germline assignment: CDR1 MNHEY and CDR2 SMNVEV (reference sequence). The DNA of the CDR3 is TGTGCCAGCAGTAACCTCTACGAGCAGTACTTC. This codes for CASSNLYEQYF.

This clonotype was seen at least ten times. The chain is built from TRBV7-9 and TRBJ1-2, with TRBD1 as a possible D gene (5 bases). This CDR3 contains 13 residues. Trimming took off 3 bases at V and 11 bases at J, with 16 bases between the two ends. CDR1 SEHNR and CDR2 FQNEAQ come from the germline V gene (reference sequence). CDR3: CASSLEVPGDYTF. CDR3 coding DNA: TGTGCCAGCAGCTTGGAAGTACCGGGGGATTACACCTTC.

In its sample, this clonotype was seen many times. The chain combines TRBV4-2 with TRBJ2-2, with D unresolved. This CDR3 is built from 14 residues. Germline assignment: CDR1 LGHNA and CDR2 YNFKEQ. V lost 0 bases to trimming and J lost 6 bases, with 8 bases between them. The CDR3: CASSQDWQSGELFF. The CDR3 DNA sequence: TGTGCCAGCAGCCAAGACTGGCAGTCCGGGGAGCTGTTTTTT.

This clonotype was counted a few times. CDR3 residues: CASNGGGETQYF. The CDR3 DNA is TGTGCCAGCAATGGAGGGGGAGAGACCCAGTACTTC. The rearrangement links TRBV12-3 or TRBV12-4 to TRBJ2-5; D could derive from TRBD1 or TRBD2 (6 bases each). V lost 7 bases, J lost 4 bases, and 10 bases lay in between. The CDR3 contains 12 residues.

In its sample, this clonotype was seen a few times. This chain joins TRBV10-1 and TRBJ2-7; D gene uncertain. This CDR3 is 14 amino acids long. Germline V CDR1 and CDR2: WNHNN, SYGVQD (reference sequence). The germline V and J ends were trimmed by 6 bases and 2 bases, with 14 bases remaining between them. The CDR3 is CASSPEYTPYEQYF. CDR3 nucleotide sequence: TGCGCCAGCAGCCCCGAGTATACACCCTACGAGCAGTACTTC.